The 30 T cell receptor beta chains below all came from one sample that was sequenced in a study of shared clonotypes between healthy human individuals (dated by TCRdb to 2020 to 2021). Libraries were built with the immunoSEQ multiplex PCR assay. TCRdb mirrors the immuneACCESS table, restricted to in-frame sequences. Some clones are absent from its copies; in checked studies, under half trace to an unresolved V gene, and the reason for the others is unknown. The sample yields about 1.1 million clones; approximately 80% were counted once. The ten largest account for 0.5% to 0.65% of the sample. Input material: memory CD4+ T cells from PBMCs. The cell subset or site label, read with the paper, signifies: CD45RA-negative fraction. The receptors derive from a man between 18 and 35 years old in good health. Some clones in this sample may be carry-over from other donors' samples.

The rearrangement joins TRBV11-3 to TRBJ2-7; 13 nucleotides align to TRBD2. CDR1 and CDR2 (germline): SGHNT, YENEEA. With V trimmed by 4 bases and J by 6 bases, 9 bases remained unmatched. The CDR3 length is 16 residues. CDR3 sequence (DNA): TGTGCCAGCAGCTCGGGGACTAGCGGGATCGATGGCGAGCAGTACTTC. It translates to CASSSGTSGIDGEQYF. The whole variable domain, filled in from reference TRBV11-3 and TRBJ2-7, reads EAGVVQSPRYKIIEKKQPVAFWCNPISGHNTLYWYLQNLGQGPELLIRYENEEAVDDSQLPKDRFSAERLKGVDSTLKIQPAELGDSAVYLCASSSGTSGIDGEQYFGPGTRLTVT.

The CDR3 sequence: CAWSSRNALVTETQYF. CDR3 sequence (DNA): TGTGCCTGGAGTAGTCGAAACGCACTGGTAACAGAGACCCAGTACTTC. This chain links TRBV30 with TRBJ2-5; the D is unclear. This CDR3 has 16 residues. V shed 2 bases and J shed 4 bases, with 20 bases lying between them. Germline V gene lookup returns CDR1 GTSNPN and CDR2 SVGIG (reference sequence).

The sample holds a few counts of this clone. The chain couples TRBV18 to TRBJ1-1; D is ambiguous. Germline-derived CDR1 and CDR2 are KGHSH and LQKENI. Trimming removed 5 bases at V and 0 bases at J, with 13 bases between. The CDR3 covers 15 residues. The CDR3 nucleotides read TGTGCCAGCTCAACTTGGTGGGGAATGAACACTGAAGCTTTCTTT. Translating it yields CASSTWWGMNTEAFF.

The chain links TRBV11-2 to TRBJ1-3; D remains ambiguous. V gave up 5 bases and J gave up 0 bases, with 5 bases separating them. The CDR3 has 13 amino acids. Germline CDR1 reads SGHAT; CDR2 reads FQNNGV. CDR3 in amino acids: CASSPSSGNTIYF. For the CDR3, the DNA is TGTGCCAGCAGCCCGAGCTCTGGAAACACCATATATTTT.

J is TRBJ2-6 and V is TRBV4-1, with a tentative D call TRBD2 (5 bases). The germline V gene encodes CDR1 MGHRA and CDR2 YSYEKL. This CDR3 contains 19 residues. The V and J ends lost 1 base and 0 bases respectively, with 16 bases between them. CDR3 coding DNA: TGCGCCAGCAGCCAAGCCCCACACAGTACTAGCTCTGGGGCCAACGTCCTGACTTTC. Its translation is CASSQAPHSTSSGANVLTF.

The chain links TRBV5-4 to TRBJ1-1, with a possible D match to TRBD1 (6 bases). CDR1 SGHNT and CDR2 YYREEE come from the germline V gene (reference sequence). The ends were cut back, 4 bases at V and 2 bases at J, with 12 bases in the middle. This CDR3 has 14 amino acids. The CDR3 DNA follows: TGTGCCAGCAGCAGCCAACAGGGTAACACTGAAGCTTTCTTT. It codes for CASSSQQGNTEAFF.

This chain connects TRBV7-6 to TRBJ1-2; the D gene is possibly TRBD1 (6 bases). The V end lost 1 base, the J end lost 3 bases, and 18 bases lay between the germline ends. Germline CDR1 and CDR2: SGHVS and FNYEAQ. The CDR3 spans 17 residues. The CDR3 nucleotides are TGTGCCAGCAGCTTAGGGAGGGTCAGGGGTTTTCACTATGGCTACACCTTC. It specifies CASSLGRVRGFHYGYTF.

This clone has ten or more counts. The chain links TRBV9 to TRBJ2-3; 8 bases are shared with TRBD2. Germline values: CDR1 SGDLS, CDR2 YYNGEE. Trimming took 4 bases from V and 4 from J; bases not matched to a gene: 11. The CDR3 loop spans 16 amino acids. CDR3 in DNA: TGTGCCAGCAGCCCCCGGGGAGCGGGAGCCTCAGATACGCAGTATTTT. Translated, it gives CASSPRGAGASDTQYF.

The J gene is TRBJ2-3, the V gene TRBV5-1; D gene ambiguous. Germline V lookup: CDR1 SGHRS, CDR2 YFSETQ. Trimming took 1 base from V and 6 from J, leaving 9 bases between them. The CDR3 runs to 13 residues. The CDR3 region has the DNA TGCGCCAGCAGCTTGCGCCGGTTTGATACGCAGTATTTT. Amino acids: CASSLRRFDTQYF.

The count of this clone is one. The chain uses TRBV7-2 and TRBJ1-1; TRBD1 is a possible D gene (6 bases). The CDR3 consists of 14 residues. Trimming took 0 bases from V and 8 from J, leaving 13 bases between them. Per germline, CDR1 SGHTA and CDR2 FQGNSA. The CDR3 reads CASSLAFGGREAFF. The CDR3 DNA follows: TGTGCCAGCAGCTTAGCGTTCGGGGGGCGGGAAGCTTTCTTT.

J is TRBJ2-1 and V is TRBV18; 9 bases are shared with TRBD1. Germline CDR1 and CDR2: KGHSH and LQKENI. J gave up 6 bases and V 2 bases, and 14 bases lay outside the gene matches. CDR3 length equals 18 residues. The CDR3 loop reads CASSPVKGPGQGLNEQFF. CDR3 DNA sequence: TGTGCCAGCTCACCAGTTAAAGGGCCGGGACAGGGTCTCAATGAGCAGTTCTTC.

This clone was picked up one time. The chain combines TRBV10-3 with TRBJ2-3; 8 bases agree with TRBD2. The ends lost 6 bases at V and 4 bases at J; junction bases unmatched: 15. The germline V gene has CDR1 ENHRY and CDR2 SYGVKD. CDR3 size: 17 residues. As DNA, the CDR3 is TGTGCCATCAGCTTGGGGATAAGCGGGAGCGGCTCAGATACGCAGTATTTT. This encodes CAISLGISGSGSDTQYF.

The J gene is TRBJ2-3, the V gene TRBV7-6; no clear D gene. CDR3 length: 12 amino acids. Germline V gene sequence: CDR1 SGHVS, CDR2 FNYEAQ. V was cut by 1 base and J by 6 bases, with 5 bases left in between. The CDR3 DNA is TGTGCCAGCAGCTTAGTTGCGGATACGCAGTATTTT. The encoded protein is CASSLVADTQYF.

This chain connects TRBV5-1 to TRBJ2-7; no reliable D call. Per germline, CDR1 SGHRS and CDR2 YFSETQ. Trimming removed 3 bases from V and 2 bases from J, with 12 bases in between. This CDR3 spans 14 amino acids. As DNA, the CDR3 is TGCGCCAGCAGCTCGCCGGACGGAGCCTACGAGCAGTACTTC. This translates into CASSSPDGAYEQYF.

The V gene is TRBV27, the J gene TRBJ1-5, with D perhaps matching TRBD1 (5 bases). The germline gives CDR1 MNHEY, CDR2 SMNVEV (reference sequence). CDR3 length equals 18 residues. Trimming left V 6 bases short and J 6 bases short, with 27 bases between. The CDR3, as DNA: TGTGCCAGCAGCCCTAATCCCAGGTGGCAGGGATTCGTTCAGCCCCAGCATTTT. Amino acids: CASSPNPRWQGFVQPQHF.

The chain is built from TRBV2 and TRBJ2-7; D is uncertain. Trimming removed 4 bases at V and 1 base at J, with 14 bases between. This CDR3 has 15 amino acids. Germline V gene lookup returns CDR1 SNHLY and CDR2 FYNNEI. CDR3 nucleotide sequence: TGTGCCAGCAGTGCTCGGCAGGCGGCTTCCTACGAGCAGTACTTC. Translating gives CASSARQAASYEQYF.

For this clone: Since a much larger clone is just one base distant, this may be a read error. This chain links TRBV11-1 with TRBJ2-7, with D unresolved. CDR1 SGHAT and CDR2 FQDESV come from the germline V gene (reference sequence). CDR3 length: 17 amino acids. This chain's CDR3 is CASSLIGPHFQPYEQHF. In DNA form, the CDR3 reads TGTGCCAGCAGCTTAATAGGGCCACATTTCCAGCCCTACGAGCAGCACTTC.

The CDR3, as DNA: TGTGCCAGTAGTATCCAGGACAGGATGGCTGGAAACACCATATATTTT. Residues: CASSIQDRMAGNTIYF. The chain employs TRBV19 and TRBJ1-3; 7 bases align to TRBD1. CDR3 length: 16 residues. V lost 3 bases to trimming and J lost 2 bases; unmatched junction nucleotides: 7. Germline CDR1 LNHDA, CDR2 SQIVND (reference sequence).

The chain combines TRBV19 with TRBJ1-2; 8 bases agree with TRBD1. The junction had 11 bases not matched to a gene; V was cut back by 7 bases and J by 4 bases. Germline CDR1 LNHDA, CDR2 SQIVND (reference sequence). This CDR3 is built from 15 residues. Written as DNA, the CDR3 is TGTGCCAGTAACGATGCAGGGGGCGGCGGCTATGGCTACACCTTC. This sequence encodes CASNDAGGGGYGYTF.

The chain joins TRBV19 to TRBJ2-6; TRBD2 aligns across 7 bases. V dropped 5 bases and J dropped 3; count of bases not matched to a gene: 4. CDR1 and CDR2 from the germline V gene are LNHDA and SQIVND (reference sequence). The CDR3 sequence is 15 residues long. The CDR3 loop is CASSLTGGGANVLTF. CDR3 nucleotides: TGTGCCAGTAGTCTGACGGGAGGTGGGGCCAACGTCCTGACTTTC.

This chain connects TRBV11-2 to TRBJ2-1, with D perhaps given as TRBD1 or TRBD2 (5 bases each). Trimming cost V 5 bases and J 2 bases, with 13 bases left between them. Germline V gene sequence: CDR1 SGHAT, CDR2 FQNNGV. This CDR3 spans 15 amino acids. The CDR3 DNA follows: TGTGCCAGCAGCCAAGTTCAGGGACCCTACAATGAGCAGTTCTTC. Protein: CASSQVQGPYNEQFF.

The chain is built from TRBV29-1 and TRBJ1-2, with 9 bases aligning to TRBD1. The CDR3 is 13 amino acids. V trimming: 6 bases; J trimming: 8 bases; junction bases outside the gene matches: 10. Germline CDR1 reads SQVTM; CDR2 reads ANQGSEA. The CDR3 bases are TGCAGCGTGCGGGGGGACAGGGAGAGGGGCTACACCTTC. Its translation is CSVRGDRERGYTF.

J is TRBJ2-5 and V is TRBV14; 8 bases fit TRBD1. This CDR3 contains 15 residues. The J segment lost 5 bases and the V segment lost 0 bases, leaving 5 bases of the junction unmatched. Germline V lookup: CDR1 SGHDN, CDR2 FVKESK. This CDR3 reads CASSQDWTGSETQYF. The CDR3 DNA follows: TGTGCCAGCAGCCAAGATTGGACAGGGAGTGAGACCCAGTACTTC.

The chain combines TRBV30 with TRBJ2-6; 10 positions match TRBD1. J gave up 2 bases and V 1 base, and 8 bases lay outside the gene matches. Germline CDR1 is GTSNPN and CDR2 is SVGIG (reference sequence). This CDR3 contains 18 residues. CDR3 protein: CAWSGSGTGVPGANVLTF. The DNA for the CDR3 is TGTGCCTGGAGTGGTTCTGGGACAGGGGTTCCTGGGGCCAACGTCCTGACTTTC. Combining the CDR3 with reference TRBV30 and TRBJ2-6 gives the whole variable domain SQTIHQWPATLVQPVGSPLSLECTVEGTSNPNLYWYRQAAGRGLQLLFYSVGIGQISSEVPQNLSASRPQDRQFILSSKKLLLSDSGFYLCAWSGSGTGVPGANVLTFGAGSRLTVL.

The V gene is TRBV28, the J gene TRBJ2-7; 9 nucleotides match TRBD1. The V gene's germline CDR1 is MDHEN and CDR2 SYDVKM. This CDR3 spans 17 amino acids. Trimming cost V 6 bases and J 1 base; bases outside gene matches: 13. The CDR3 reads CASSPNVWDRDSYEQYF. CDR3 nucleotides: TGTGCCAGCAGCCCCAATGTGTGGGACAGGGATTCCTACGAGCAGTACTTC.

The chain is built from TRBV10-2 and TRBJ1-2; TRBD1 agrees at 8 bases. Germline lookup yields CDR1 WSHSY and CDR2 SAAADI. The J segment lost 8 bases and the V segment lost 2 bases, leaving 13 bases of the junction unmatched. The CDR3 runs to 16 residues. The CDR3 DNA is TGCGCCAGCAGTGAGAGGGCAGGGGGCGAAGGGCGAGGCTACACCTTC. Amino acids: CASSERAGGEGRGYTF.

The rearrangement uses TRBV15 and TRBJ1-5; TRBD1 might be the D (5 bases). The CDR3 runs 17 residues. Germline loops: CDR1 LNHNV, CDR2 YYDKDF (reference sequence). V lost 1 base and J lost 0, with 13 bases in between. The CDR3 nucleotides are TGTGCCACCAGCAGAGTAATCGCTGGGGGTAGCAATCAGCCCCAGCATTTT. Residues: CATSRVIAGGSNQPQHF.

The V call is TRBV2, the J call TRBJ2-5; D not resolved. The CDR3 extends over 14 amino acids. Trimming removed 7 bases from V and 3 bases from J, with 15 bases in between. Germline-derived CDR1 and CDR2 are SNHLY and FYNNEI. The CDR3 DNA reads as TGTGCCAGCACCCGAGCTCCGCTCGAAGAGACCCAGTACTTC. This encodes CASTRAPLEETQYF. The whole variable domain, filled in from reference TRBV2 and TRBJ2-5, reads EPEVTQTPSHQVTQMGQEVILRCVPISNHLYFYWYRQILGQKVEFLVSFYNNEISEKSEIFDDQFSVERPDGSNFTLKIRSTKLEDSAMYFCASTRAPLEETQYFGPGTRLLVL.

V is TRBV19 and J is TRBJ1-1; D is unclear. The germline CDR1 and CDR2 sequences are LNHDA and SQIVND (reference sequence). With 5 bases removed from V and 4 bases from J, the gap between germline ends came to 17 bases. The CDR3 spans 15 residues. The CDR3 loop reads CASSANGVAATEAFF. In DNA form, the CDR3 reads TGTGCCAGTAGTGCCAATGGGGTAGCGGCCACTGAAGCTTTCTTT.

Points on this clone: The germline gene is not matched at one end of the junction; a read error may be the cause. The chain has TRBV7-3 and TRBJ2-2; D is possibly TRBD2 (5 bases). Germline-derived CDR1 and CDR2 are SGHTA and FQGTGA. The CDR3 runs 15 residues. The CDR3 DNA reads TGTGCCAGCAGCTTAAAGCCCCCCGGCACCGGGGAGCCGTTTTTT. This sequence encodes CASSLKPPGTGEPFF.